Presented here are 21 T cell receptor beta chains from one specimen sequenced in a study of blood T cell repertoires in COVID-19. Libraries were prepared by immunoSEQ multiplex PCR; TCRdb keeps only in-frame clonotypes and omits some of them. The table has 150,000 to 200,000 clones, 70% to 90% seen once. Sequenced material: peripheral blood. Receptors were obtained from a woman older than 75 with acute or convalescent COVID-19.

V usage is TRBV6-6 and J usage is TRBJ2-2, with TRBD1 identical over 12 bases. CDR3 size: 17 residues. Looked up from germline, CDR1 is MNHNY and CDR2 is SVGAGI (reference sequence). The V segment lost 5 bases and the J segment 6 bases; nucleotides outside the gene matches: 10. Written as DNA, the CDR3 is TGTGCCAGCAGTCGAAGGGGGACAGGGGGCTTGGCCGGGGAGCTGTTTTTT. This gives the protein CASSRRGTGGLAGELFF.

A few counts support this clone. The CDR3 DNA reads TGTGCCTGGAGTGTACGTCGCGGCACGAACACTGAAGCTTTCTTT. As protein: CAWSVRRGTNTEAFF. V is TRBV30 and J is TRBJ1-1; D unresolved. The V end lost 0 bases, the J end lost 1 base, and 12 bases lay between the germline ends. This CDR3 has 15 residues. Germline loops: CDR1 GTSNPN, CDR2 SVGIG (reference sequence).

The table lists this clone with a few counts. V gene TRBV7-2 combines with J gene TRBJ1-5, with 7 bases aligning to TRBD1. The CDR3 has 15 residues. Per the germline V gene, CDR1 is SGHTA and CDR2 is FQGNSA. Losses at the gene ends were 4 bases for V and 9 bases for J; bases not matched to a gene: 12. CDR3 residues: CASSYLGTVVGPQHF. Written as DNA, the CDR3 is TGTGCCAGCAGCTACCTCGGGACAGTAGTGGGGCCCCAGCATTTT.

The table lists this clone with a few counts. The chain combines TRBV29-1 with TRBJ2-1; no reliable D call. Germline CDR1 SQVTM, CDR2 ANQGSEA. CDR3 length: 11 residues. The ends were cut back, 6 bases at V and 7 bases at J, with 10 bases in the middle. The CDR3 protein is CSVARWNEQFF. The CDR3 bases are TGCAGCGTCGCCCGGTGGAATGAGCAGTTCTTC.

The CDR3 region is CASSLTALAGGETQYF. The DNA of the CDR3 is TGTGCCAGCAGTTTAACGGCACTAGCGGGAGGGGAGACCCAGTACTTC. This chain links TRBV27 with TRBJ2-5; 13 bases fit TRBD2. CDR3 length: 16 amino acids. Trimming cost V 2 bases and J 5 bases; bases outside gene matches: 5. Germline V gene lookup returns CDR1 MNHEY and CDR2 SMNVEV (reference sequence).

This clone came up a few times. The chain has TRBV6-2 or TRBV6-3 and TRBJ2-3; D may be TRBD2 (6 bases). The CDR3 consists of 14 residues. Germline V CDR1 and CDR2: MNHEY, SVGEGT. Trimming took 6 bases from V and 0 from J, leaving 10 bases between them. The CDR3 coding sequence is TGTGCCAGCAGCCCGGGACTCAGCACAGATACGCAGTATTTT. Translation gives CASSPGLSTDTQYF.

CDR3: CASSPPTSGRREQYF. CDR3 sequence (DNA): TGTGCCAGCTCACCTCCTACTAGCGGGAGAAGAGAGCAGTACTTC. V and J are TRBV18 and TRBJ2-7; 11 nucleotides align to TRBD2. Trimming cost V 3 bases and J 7 bases; bases outside gene matches: 8. The CDR3 runs to 15 residues. The germline gives CDR1 KGHSH, CDR2 LQKENI.

The CDR3 DNA reads as TGTGCCAGCAGTCCTCTAGCGGGCCCGAACCACGAGCAGTACTTC. This translates into CASSPLAGPNHEQYF. This chain connects TRBV27 to TRBJ2-7; 8 positions agree with TRBD2. Germline CDR1 MNHEY, CDR2 SMNVEV (reference sequence). Trimming cost V 5 bases and J 5 bases; bases outside gene matches: 11. The CDR3 is made up of 15 amino acids.

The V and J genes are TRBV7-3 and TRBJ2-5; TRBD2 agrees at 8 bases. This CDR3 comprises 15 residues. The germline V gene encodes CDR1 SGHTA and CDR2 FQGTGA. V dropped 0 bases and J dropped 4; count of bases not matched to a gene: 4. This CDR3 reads CASSLTGLVGETQYF. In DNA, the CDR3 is TGTGCCAGCAGCTTAACGGGACTAGTGGGAGAGACCCAGTACTTC.

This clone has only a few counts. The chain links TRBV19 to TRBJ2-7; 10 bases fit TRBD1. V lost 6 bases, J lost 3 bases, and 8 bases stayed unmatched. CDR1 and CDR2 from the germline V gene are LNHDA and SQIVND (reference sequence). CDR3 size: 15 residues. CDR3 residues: CASRKPGTGDYEQYF. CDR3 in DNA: TGTGCCAGTAGAAAACCCGGGACAGGGGACTACGAGCAGTACTTC. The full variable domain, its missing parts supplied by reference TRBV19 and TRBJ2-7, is DGGITQSPKYLFRKEGQNVTLSCEQNLNHDAMYWYRQDPGQGLRLIYYSQIVNDFQKGDIAEGYSVSREKKESFPLTVTSAQKNPTAFYLCASRKPGTGDYEQYFGPGTRLTVT.

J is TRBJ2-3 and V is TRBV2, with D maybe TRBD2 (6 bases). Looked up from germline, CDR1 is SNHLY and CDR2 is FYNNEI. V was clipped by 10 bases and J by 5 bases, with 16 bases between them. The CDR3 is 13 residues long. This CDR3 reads CATFRREGDTQYF. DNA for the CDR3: TGTGCCACCTTTCGGCGGGAAGGAGATACGCAGTATTTT.

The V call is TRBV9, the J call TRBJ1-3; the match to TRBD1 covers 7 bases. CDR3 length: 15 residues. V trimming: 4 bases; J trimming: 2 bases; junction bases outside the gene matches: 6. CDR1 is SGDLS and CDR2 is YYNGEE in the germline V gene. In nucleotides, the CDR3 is TGTGCCAGCAGCTCAGGGGACAGCCCTGGAAACACCATATATTTT. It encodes CASSSGDSPGNTIYF.

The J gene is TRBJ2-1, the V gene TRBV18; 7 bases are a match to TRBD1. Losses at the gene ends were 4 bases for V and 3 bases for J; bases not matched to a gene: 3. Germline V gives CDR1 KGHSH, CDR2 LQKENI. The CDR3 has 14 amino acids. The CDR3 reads CASSQGGGYNEQFF. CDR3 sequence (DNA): TGTGCCAGCTCACAAGGGGGCGGCTACAATGAGCAGTTCTTC.

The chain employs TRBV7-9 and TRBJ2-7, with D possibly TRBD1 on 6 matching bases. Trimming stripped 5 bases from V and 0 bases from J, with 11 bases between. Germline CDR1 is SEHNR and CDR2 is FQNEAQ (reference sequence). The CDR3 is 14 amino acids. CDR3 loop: CASSNTGISYEQYF. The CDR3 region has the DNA TGTGCCAGCAGCAATACAGGGATCTCCTACGAGCAGTACTTC.

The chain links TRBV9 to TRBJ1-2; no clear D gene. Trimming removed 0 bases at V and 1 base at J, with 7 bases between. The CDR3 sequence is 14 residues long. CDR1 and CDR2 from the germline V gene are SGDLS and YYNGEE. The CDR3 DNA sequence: TGTGCCAGCAGCGTAGGTAACGGTAACTATGGCTACACCTTC. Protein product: CASSVGNGNYGYTF.

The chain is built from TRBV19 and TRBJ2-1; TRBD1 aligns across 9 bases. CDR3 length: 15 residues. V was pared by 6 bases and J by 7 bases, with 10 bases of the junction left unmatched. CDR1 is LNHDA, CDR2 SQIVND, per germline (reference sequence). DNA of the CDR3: TGTGCCAGTAGCACCACTTATGACAGGGGGAATGAGCAGTTCTTC. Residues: CASSTTYDRGNEQFF.

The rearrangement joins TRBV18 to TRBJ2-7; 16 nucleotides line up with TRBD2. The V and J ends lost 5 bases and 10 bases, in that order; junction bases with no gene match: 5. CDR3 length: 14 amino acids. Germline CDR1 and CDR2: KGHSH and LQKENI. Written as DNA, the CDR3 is TGTGCCAGCTCATCGGGACTAGCGGGGGGGGACCAGTACTTC. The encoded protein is CASSSGLAGGDQYF.

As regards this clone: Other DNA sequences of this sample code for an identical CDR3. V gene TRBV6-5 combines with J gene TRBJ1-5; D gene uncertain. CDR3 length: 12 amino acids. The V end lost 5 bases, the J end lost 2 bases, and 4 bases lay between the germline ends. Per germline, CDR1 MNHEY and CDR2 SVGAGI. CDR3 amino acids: CASSRGNQPQHF. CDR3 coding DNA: TGTGCCAGCAGTAGAGGCAATCAGCCCCAGCATTTT.

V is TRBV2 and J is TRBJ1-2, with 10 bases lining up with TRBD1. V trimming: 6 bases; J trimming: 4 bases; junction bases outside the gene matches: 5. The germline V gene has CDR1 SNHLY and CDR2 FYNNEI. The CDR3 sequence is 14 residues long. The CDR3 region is CASRPGQGVYGYTF. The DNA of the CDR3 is TGTGCCAGCAGACCAGGACAGGGGGTCTATGGCTACACCTTC.

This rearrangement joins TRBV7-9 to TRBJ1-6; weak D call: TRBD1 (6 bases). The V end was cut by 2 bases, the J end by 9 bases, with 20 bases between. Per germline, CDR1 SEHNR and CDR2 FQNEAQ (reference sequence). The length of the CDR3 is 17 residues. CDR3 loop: CASSLTDGQLGGSPLHF. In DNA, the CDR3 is TGTGCCAGCAGCTTAACGGACGGACAATTAGGGGGTTCACCCCTCCACTTT.

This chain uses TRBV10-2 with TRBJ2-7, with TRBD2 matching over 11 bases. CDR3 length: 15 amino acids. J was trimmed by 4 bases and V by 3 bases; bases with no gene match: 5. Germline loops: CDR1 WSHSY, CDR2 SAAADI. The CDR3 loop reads CASSEPSGGKYEQYF. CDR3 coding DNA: TGCGCCAGCAGTGAACCTAGCGGGGGGAAGTACGAGCAGTACTTC.